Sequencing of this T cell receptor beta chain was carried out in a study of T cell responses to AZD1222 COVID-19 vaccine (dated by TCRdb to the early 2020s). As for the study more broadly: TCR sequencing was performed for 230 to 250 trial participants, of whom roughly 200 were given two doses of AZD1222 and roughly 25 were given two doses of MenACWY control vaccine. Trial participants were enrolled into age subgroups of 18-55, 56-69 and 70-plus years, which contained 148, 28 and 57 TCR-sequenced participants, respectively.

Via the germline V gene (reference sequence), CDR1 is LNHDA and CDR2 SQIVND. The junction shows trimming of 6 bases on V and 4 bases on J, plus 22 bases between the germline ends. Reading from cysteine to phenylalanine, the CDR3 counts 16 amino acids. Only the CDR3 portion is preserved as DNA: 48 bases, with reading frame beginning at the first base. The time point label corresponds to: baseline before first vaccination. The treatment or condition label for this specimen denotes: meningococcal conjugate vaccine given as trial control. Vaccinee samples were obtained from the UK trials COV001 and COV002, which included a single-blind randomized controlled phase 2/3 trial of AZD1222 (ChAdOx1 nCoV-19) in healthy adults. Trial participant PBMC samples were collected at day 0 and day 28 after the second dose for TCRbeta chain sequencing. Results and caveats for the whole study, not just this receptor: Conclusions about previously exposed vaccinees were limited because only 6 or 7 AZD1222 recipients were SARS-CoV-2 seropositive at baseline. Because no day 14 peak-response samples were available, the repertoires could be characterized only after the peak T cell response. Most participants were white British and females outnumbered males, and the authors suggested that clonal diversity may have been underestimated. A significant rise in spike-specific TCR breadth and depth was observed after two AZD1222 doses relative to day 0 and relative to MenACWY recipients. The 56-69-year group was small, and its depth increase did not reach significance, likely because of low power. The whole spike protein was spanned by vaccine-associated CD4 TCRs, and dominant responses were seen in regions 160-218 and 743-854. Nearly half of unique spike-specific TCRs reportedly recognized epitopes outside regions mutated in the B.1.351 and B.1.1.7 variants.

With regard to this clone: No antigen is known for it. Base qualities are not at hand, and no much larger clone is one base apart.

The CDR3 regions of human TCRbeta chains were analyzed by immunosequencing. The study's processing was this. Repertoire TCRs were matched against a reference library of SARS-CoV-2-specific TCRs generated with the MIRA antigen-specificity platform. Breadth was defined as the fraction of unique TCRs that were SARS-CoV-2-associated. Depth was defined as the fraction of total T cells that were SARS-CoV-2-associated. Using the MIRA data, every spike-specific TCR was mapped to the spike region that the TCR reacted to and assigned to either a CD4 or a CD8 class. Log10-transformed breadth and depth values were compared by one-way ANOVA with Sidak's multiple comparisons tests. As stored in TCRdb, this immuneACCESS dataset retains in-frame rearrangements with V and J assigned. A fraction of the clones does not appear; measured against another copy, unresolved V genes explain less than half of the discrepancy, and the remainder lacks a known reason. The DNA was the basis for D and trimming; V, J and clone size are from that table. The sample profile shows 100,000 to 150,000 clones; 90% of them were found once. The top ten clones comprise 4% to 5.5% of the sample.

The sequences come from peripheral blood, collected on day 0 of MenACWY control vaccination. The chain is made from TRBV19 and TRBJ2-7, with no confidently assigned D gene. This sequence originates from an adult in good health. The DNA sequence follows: TGTGCCAGTAGCCCAAACCCAGTCCTGAACCCTTACGAGCAGTACTTC. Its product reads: CASSPNPVLNPYEQYF.